This T cell receptor beta chain was identified during a study of T cell clonality in common variable immunodeficiency. With 2 bases removed from V and 2 bases from J, the gap between germline ends came to 11 bases. Germline CDR1 LGHNT, CDR2 FRNRAP. The CDR3 loop spans 15 amino acids. This clone was seen ten or more times. The antigen is unknown. The missing CDR3 end, 3 residues past where the read stops, is filled in from the germline J gene. Each donor provided 5 to 8 ml of heparinized whole blood. Sequencing input was equivalent genomic DNA from CVID and controls. TCRdb's table, derived via immunoSEQ multiplex PCR, lists solely in-frame clones and lacks some. This record lists tens of thousands of clones, none seen once only, and the top ten clones contain approximately 1.6%. The study's findings and limits: Shared TCRbeta clones were fewer between CVID subjects than controls. Patient heterogeneity in the CVID cohort limited correlations between repertoire features and clinical complications.

The TCR originated in a person aged 18 to 69 in good health. Source material: peripheral blood mononuclear cells. The chain combines TRBV12-5 with TRBJ2-3; possibly TRBD1 for D (6 bases). CDR3 residues: CASGLLGGPTDTQYF. The CDR3 bases that were read are TGTGCTAGTGGTTTGTTAGGGGGACCCACAGATACG.